The rows below give T cell receptor beta chains drawn from one sample of a study of radiotherapy plus CTLA-4 blockade in lung cancer. Profiling relied on immunoSEQ multiplex PCR, and the TCRdb table lists in-frame clones only, not all of them. This sample has roughly 90,000 clones, with 82% found just once. The material sequenced was peripheral blood, taken from a patient treated with radiotherapy plus ipilimumab. The origin of the receptors is a human donor with non-small cell lung cancer that progressed on radiotherapy plus ipilimumab. The CDR3 runs from the conserved cysteine through the conserved F or W. D genes are given only for firm matches. Some rows mark clone size as missing; the rest say once, few, many or name a class of expanded clone.

clone size | J gene | V gene | CDR3 length | D gene | CDR3 DNA | CDR3 protein
. | TRBJ2-5 | TRBV6-6 | 14 | . | TGTGCCAGCAGTTACATGACTGCCTCGGGGACCCAGTACTTC | CASSYMTASGTQYF
. | TRBJ2-2 | TRBV5-4 | 15 | TRBD2 | TGTGCCAGCAGCTTGGTCCTAGCGGGACGCGGGGAGCTGTTTTTT | CASSLVLAGRGELFF
. | TRBJ2-5 | TRBV28 | 14 | TRBD1 | TGTGCCAGCAGGATACAGGGGAGTGAAGAGACCCAGTACTTC | CASRIQGSEETQYF
. | TRBJ1-2 | TRBV6-6 | 12 | TRBD1 | TGTGCCAGCAGAACAGGGGGCAGTGGCTACACCTTC | CASRTGGSGYTF
few | TRBJ2-3 | TRBV9 | 12 | . | TGTGCCAGCAGCACCCAGAGGGATACGCAGTATTTT | CASSTQRDTQYF
. | TRBJ2-1 | TRBV9 | 15 | . | TGTGCCAGCACGCTCCCGGGACTCCCAGTTGTTGAGCAGTTCTTC | CASTLPGLPVVEQFF
. | TRBJ2-7 | TRBV15 | 14 | . | TGTGCCACCAGCGGAACACAGGGTTCCCACGAGCAGTACTTC | CATSGTQGSHEQYF
. | TRBJ2-2 | TRBV7-2 | 13 | . | TGTGCCAGCAGCCGCCCGGGGGCCGGGGAGCTGTTTTTT | CASSRPGAGELFF
. | TRBJ2-1 | TRBV5-1 | 17 | TRBD2 | TGCGCCAGCAGCCTAGGGACTAGCGGGAGGCTTGGCGATGAGCAGTTCTTC | CASSLGTSGRLGDEQFF
. | TRBJ2-5 | TRBV5-4 | 14 | . | TGTGCCAGCAGCTTGAAAGGCGGGCGAGAGACCCAGTACTTC | CASSLKGGRETQYF
. | TRBJ2-1 | TRBV6-5 | 15 | TRBD1 | TGTGCCAGCAGTACGGGACAGGGTGACTACAATGAGCAGTTCTTC | CASSTGQGDYNEQFF
. | TRBJ2-1 | TRBV9 | 15 | TRBD2 | TGTGCCAGCAGCGTAGCCCGAGCGGGGTACAATGAGCAGTTCTTC | CASSVARAGYNEQFF
. | TRBJ2-2 | TRBV28 | 20 | TRBD2 | TGTGCCAGCAGTTTAGACGAATCGTTCGGACTAGCGGGACACACCGGGGAGCTGTTTTTT | CASSLDESFGLAGHTGELFF
once | TRBJ2-1 | TRBV4-1 | 18 | TRBD2 | TGCGCCAGCAGCCAGGTTACGGGAGGGCCGAGCTCCTACAATGAGCAGTTCTTC | CASSQVTGGPSSYNEQFF
. | TRBJ1-2 | TRBV19 | 15 | . | TGTGCCAGTAGTCCTTCAGGCAGAAACCCCTATGGCTACACCTTC | CASSPSGRNPYGYTF
. | TRBJ2-2 | TRBV10-3 | 12 | . | TGTGCCACCCATGAGGGCCCCGGGGAGCTGTTTTTT | CATHEGPGELFF
. | TRBJ2-3 | TRBV5-1 | 15 | TRBD2 | TGCGCCAGCACCCTAGCGGGAGTGCGCACAGATACGCAGTATTTT | CASTLAGVRTDTQYF
. | TRBJ2-7 | TRBV6-6 | 16 | TRBD2 | TGTGCCGGCAGTTACAATAGGACTAGCGGAACCTACGAGCAGTACTTC | CAGSYNRTSGTYEQYF
. | TRBJ2-7 | TRBV13 | 14 | TRBD1 | TGTGCCAGCAGCTCCGGGACAGGGCTTGACGAGCAGTACTTC | CASSSGTGLDEQYF
. | TRBJ2-1 | TRBV18 | 17 | TRBD2 | TGTGCCAGCTCACCACCGACTAGCGAGAGCTCCTACAATGAGCAGTTCTTC | CASSPPTSESSYNEQFF
few | TRBJ1-1 | TRBV6-1 | 14 | . | TGTGCCAGCAGTGATGTCATGGGTCACACTGAAGCTTTCTTT | CASSDVMGHTEAFF
. | TRBJ2-4 | TRBV30 | 11 | . | TGTGCCTGGGGGAGCCAGAACATTCAGTACTTC | CAWGSQNIQYF
few | TRBJ2-2 | TRBV5-4 | 15 | . | TGTGCCAGCAGCTTGGGGCAGGGGAACACCGGGGAGCTGTTTTTT | CASSLGQGNTGELFF
. | TRBJ2-7 | TRBV7-2 | 12 | . | TGTGCCAGCAGCTTCGGGGCTAACGAGCAGTACTTC | CASSFGANEQYF
. | TRBJ2-1 | TRBV25-1 | 15 | . | TGTGCCAGCAGTGATCCAAGACTACTTAACAATGAGCAGTTCTTC | CASSDPRLLNNEQFF
. | TRBJ1-1 | TRBV6-6 | 12 | . | TGTGCCAGCAGGTTGGACTTAGCTGAAGCTTTCTTT | CASRLDLAEAFF
. | TRBJ2-1 | TRBV9 | 16 | . | TGTGCCAGCAGCGTAGAGTCGGCTAGCGCGCCGCAAGAGCAGTTCTTC | CASSVESASAPQEQFF
. | TRBJ1-1 | TRBV29-1 | 14 | . | TGCAGCGTTGCGTCTTCCAGTTATTGGACTGAAGCTTTCTTT | CSVASSSYWTEAFF
. | TRBJ2-3 | TRBV10-1 | 15 | . | TGCGCCAGCGGACCCGGGGGATCCCGCACAGATACGCAGTATTTT | CASGPGGSRTDTQYF
. | TRBJ2-3 | TRBV28 | 17 | TRBD2 | TGTGCCAGCAGGGGATTAGCGGGAGGGCCTGTAGCAGATACGCAGTATTTT | CASRGLAGGPVADTQYF
. | TRBJ1-2 | TRBV7-3 | 14 | TRBD1 | TGTGCCAGCAGTCCCGGACAGGGGGGATATGGCTACACCTTC | CASSPGQGGYGYTF
. | TRBJ2-1 | TRBV28 | 14 | . | TGTGCCAGCAGTTTCCAGCGGGACAGTAATGAGCAGTTCTTC | CASSFQRDSNEQFF
. | TRBJ1-1 | TRBV30 | 13 | . | TGTGCCTGGAGTAGAGGGGGTATCACTGAAGCTTTCTTT | CAWSRGGITEAFF
. | TRBJ1-1 | TRBV9 | 15 | . | TGTGCCAGCACCAGAGGGGACGTGGTTCACACTGAAGCTTTCTTT | CASTRGDVVHTEAFF
. | TRBJ2-7 | TRBV30 | 16 | TRBD2 | TGTGCCTGGAGTGTTACCCCACTAGCGGGAGTCGGCGAGCAGTACTTC | CAWSVTPLAGVGEQYF
once | TRBJ2-1 | TRBV27 | 15 | TRBD2 | TGTGCCAGCAGCGCCCTAGCGGGACCCTACAATGAGCAGTTCTTC | CASSALAGPYNEQFF